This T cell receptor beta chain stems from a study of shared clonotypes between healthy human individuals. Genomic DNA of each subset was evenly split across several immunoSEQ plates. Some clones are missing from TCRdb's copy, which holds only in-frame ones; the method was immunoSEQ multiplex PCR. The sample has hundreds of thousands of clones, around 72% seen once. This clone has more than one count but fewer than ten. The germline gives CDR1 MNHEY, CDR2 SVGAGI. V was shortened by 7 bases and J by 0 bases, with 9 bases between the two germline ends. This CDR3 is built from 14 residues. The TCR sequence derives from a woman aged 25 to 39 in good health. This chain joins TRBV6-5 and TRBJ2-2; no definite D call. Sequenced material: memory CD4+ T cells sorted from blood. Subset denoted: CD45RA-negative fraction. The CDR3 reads CASTLEANTGELFF. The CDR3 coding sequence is TGTGCCAGCACCCTGGAAGCGAACACCGGGGAGCTGTTTTTT.